This passage covers 22 T cell receptor beta chains from one sample sequenced in a study of STAT5B mutations in CD4+ large granular lymphocyte leukemia. This table comes from immunoSEQ multiplex PCR, and its TCRdb copy is limited to in-frame clones, with some not included. The table includes under 40,000 clones, around 76% detected once. The sample comprised CD4+ T cells from blood buffy coats. All receptors derive from a human donor in good health.

V usage is TRBV6-5 and J usage is TRBJ2-3; a weak D match, TRBD1 (6 bases). V was pared by 0 bases and J by 4 bases, with 8 bases between. This CDR3 region has 14 residues. The germline CDR1 and CDR2 sequences are MNHEY and SVGAGI. The chain's CDR3 is CASSYSRGSDTQYF. The CDR3 DNA reads as TGTGCCAGCAGTTACTCAAGGGGGTCAGATACGCAGTATTTT.

The V call is TRBV2, the J call TRBJ2-3; D assignment may be TRBD1 or TRBD2 (5 bases each). Per germline, CDR1 SNHLY and CDR2 FYNNEI. This CDR3 contains 16 residues. V lost 7 bases, J lost 3 bases, and 20 bases lay in between. In DNA, the CDR3 is TGTGCCAGCACTATGAACCGGGGCTACGGGACAGATACGCAGTATTTT. Translating gives CASTMNRGYGTDTQYF.

CDR3 protein: CASSVEASGGADTQYF. In nucleotides, the CDR3 is TGTGCCAGCAGCGTAGAGGCTAGCGGTGGGGCAGATACGCAGTATTTT. The chain joins TRBV9 to TRBJ2-3; 7 positions agree with TRBD2. This CDR3 has 16 amino acids. CDR1 and CDR2 (germline): SGDLS, YYNGEE. The V gene end was trimmed by 0 bases and the J gene end by 4 bases; junction bases not matched to a gene: 8.

The table lists this clone with a count of one. The V and J genes are TRBV27 and TRBJ1-3; weak D call: TRBD1 (6 bases). Germline CDR1 and CDR2: MNHEY and SMNVEV (reference sequence). V gave up 0 bases and J gave up 4 bases, with 10 bases separating them. The CDR3 has 15 residues. In DNA form, the CDR3 reads TGTGCCAGCAGTTTATCGTCAGGGGTGGGAAACACCATATATTTT. Translated: CASSLSSGVGNTIYF.

The V gene is TRBV19, the J gene TRBJ1-1; 7 bases fit TRBD1. The trim removed 7 bases at V and 10 bases at J, leaving 12 bases unmatched. CDR1 is LNHDA and CDR2 is SQIVND in the germline V gene (reference sequence). CDR3 length equals 13 residues. CDR3 nucleotides: TGTGCCAGTAAACAGGGACAGTATGGTGTAGCTTTCTTT. It encodes CASKQGQYGVAFF. Full variable domain (remainder filled in from reference TRBV19 and TRBJ1-1): DGGITQSPKYLFRKEGQNVTLSCEQNLNHDAMYWYRQDPGQGLRLIYYSQIVNDFQKGDIAEGYSVSREKKESFPLTVTSAQKNPTAFYLCASKQGQYGVAFFGQGTRLTVV.

The chain joins TRBV5-1 to TRBJ2-7; 9 bases are shared with TRBD2. CDR1 and CDR2 (germline): SGHRS, YFSETQ. The CDR3 is made up of 16 amino acids. The ends lost 4 bases at V and 4 bases at J; junction bases unmatched: 12. The CDR3 protein is CASSLRLAGDPYEQYF. The CDR3 DNA sequence: TGCGCCAGCAGCCTCCGTTTAGCGGGAGACCCATACGAGCAGTACTTC. Full variable domain (missing parts from reference TRBV5-1 and TRBJ2-7): KAGVTQTPRYLIKTRGQQVTLSCSPISGHRSVSWYQQTPGQGLQFLFEYFSETQRNKGNFPGRFSGRQFSNSRSEMNVSTLELGDSALYLCASSLRLAGDPYEQYFGPGTRLTVT.

The gene calls are TRBV5-1 and TRBJ1-1; no clear D gene. This CDR3 comprises 13 residues. Germline values: CDR1 SGHRS, CDR2 YFSETQ. With 4 bases removed from V and 5 bases from J, the gap between germline ends came to 12 bases. CDR3 sequence reads: CASSRVGGTEAFF. CDR3 nucleotide sequence: TGCGCCAGCAGCAGGGTAGGTGGGACTGAAGCTTTCTTT.

V gene TRBV7-9 combines with J gene TRBJ1-1; the match to TRBD1 covers 7 bases. The junction had 2 bases not matched to a gene; V was cut back by 3 bases and J by 4 bases. The germline V gene encodes CDR1 SEHNR and CDR2 FQNEAQ (reference sequence). This CDR3 has 13 amino acids. The DNA for the CDR3 is TGTGCCAGCAGCTTCAGACAGGGCACTGAAGCTTTCTTT. It yields the protein CASSFRQGTEAFF.

CDR3 in amino acids: CASSLGFLAEQYF. In DNA form, the CDR3 reads TGCGCCAGCAGCTTGGGGTTTTTGGCCGAGCAGTACTTC. The chain links TRBV5-1 to TRBJ2-7; no reliable D call. Trimming cost V 0 bases and J 6 bases, with 10 bases left between them. Germline values: CDR1 SGHRS, CDR2 YFSETQ. The CDR3 spans 13 residues.

This clone was seen just once. The chain has TRBV11-2 and TRBJ2-1; the match to TRBD2 covers 7 bases. Germline CDR1 SGHAT, CDR2 FQNNGV. The CDR3 is 14 residues long. Trimming took 5 bases from V and 5 from J; bases not matched to a gene: 6. CDR3 in amino acids: CASSLGTNNNEQFF. The CDR3 coding sequence is TGTGCCAGCAGCCTCGGGACTAACAACAATGAGCAGTTCTTC.

The V call is TRBV9, the J call TRBJ1-2; D is possibly TRBD1 (6 bases). CDR1 SGDLS and CDR2 YYNGEE come from the germline V gene. This CDR3 region has 15 residues. V was trimmed by 3 bases and J by 4 bases, leaving 16 bases between them. In DNA, the CDR3 is TGTGCCAGCAGCGCCTACAGGGTAGAGGGCTATGGCTACACCTTC. The encoded protein is CASSAYRVEGYGYTF. Full variable domain (remainder filled in from reference TRBV9 and TRBJ1-2): DSGVTQTPKHLITATGQRVTLRCSPRSGDLSVYWYQQSLDQGLQFLIQYYNGEERAKGNILERFSAQQFPDLHSELNLSSLELGDSALYFCASSAYRVEGYGYTFGSGTRLTVV.

This clone was detected a few times. The chain recombines TRBV7-9 with TRBJ1-4; D unclear. This CDR3 region has 13 residues. Germline V gene sequence: CDR1 SEHNR, CDR2 FQNEAQ (reference sequence). The V end was cut by 3 bases, the J end by 6 bases, with 8 bases between. CDR3 DNA sequence: TGTGCCAGCAGCTTCCTGGGCTATGAAAAACTGTTTTTT. This encodes CASSFLGYEKLFF.

The genes are TRBV20-1 and TRBJ2-1; D not certain. The CDR3 runs to 11 residues. V dropped 1 base and J dropped 6 bases, with 4 bases sitting between them. Germline assignment: CDR1 DFQATT and CDR2 SNEGSKA (reference sequence). CDR3: CSARGINEQFF. CDR3 bases: TGCAGTGCTAGAGGTATCAATGAGCAGTTCTTC.

The rearrangement links TRBV21-1 to TRBJ2-3; the listed D gene, TRBD2, was not tested against the DNA. TRBV21-1 is a known pseudogene. This CDR3 contains 16 residues. The CDR3 reads CASSDRLAGVLDTQYF. The CDR3 DNA is TGTGCCAGCAGCGACCGACTAGCGGGAGTCCTGGATACGCAGTATTTT.

This chain uses TRBV9 with TRBJ2-3, with 13 bases identical to TRBD2. J gave up 7 bases and V 4 bases, and 15 bases lay outside the gene matches. Germline loops: CDR1 SGDLS, CDR2 YYNGEE. The CDR3 has 18 residues. The CDR3 reads CASSPQPRTSGGANTQYF. CDR3 sequence (DNA): TGTGCCAGCAGCCCGCAACCCAGGACTAGCGGGGGAGCGAATACGCAGTATTTT.

This rearrangement joins TRBV18 to TRBJ2-3; 10 bases are shared with TRBD2. Germline-derived CDR1 and CDR2 are KGHSH and LQKENI. The CDR3 length is 16 residues. The trim removed 3 bases at V and 1 base at J, leaving 4 bases unmatched. The CDR3 loop reads CASSPLAGDRTDTQYF. The CDR3 DNA sequence: TGTGCCAGCTCACCCCTAGCGGGGGACCGCACAGATACGCAGTATTTT.

CDR3 in amino acids: CASTRVSGANVLTF. In nucleotides, the CDR3 is TGTGCCAGCACCAGGGTATCTGGGGCCAACGTCCTGACTTTC. The chain carries TRBV5-6 and TRBJ2-6; TRBD1 might be the D (5 bases). Germline-derived CDR1 and CDR2 are SGHDT and YYEEEE. Deletions cut 6 bases from V and 1 base from J, with 8 bases between. The CDR3 has 14 residues.

The chain combines TRBV6-4 with TRBJ2-5; D ambiguous. CDR1 and CDR2 from the germline V gene are MRHNA and SNTAGT. V lost 4 bases to trimming and J lost 4 bases, with 10 bases between them. This CDR3 is built from 13 residues. Written as DNA, the CDR3 is TGTGCCAGCAGTGCCCCCTTAGTAGAGACCCAGTACTTC. Amino acids: CASSAPLVETQYF.

This clone was recorded once. The chain carries TRBV5-1 and TRBJ2-7, with 10 bases fitting TRBD2. V lost 3 bases, J lost 2 bases, and 14 bases stayed unmatched. Per the germline V gene, CDR1 is SGHRS and CDR2 is YFSETQ. The CDR3 extends over 18 amino acids. The CDR3 nucleotides are TGCGCCAGCAGCTCCGACCCCTCTAGCGGGAGTATTCCCTACGAGCAGTACTTC. This encodes CASSSDPSSGSIPYEQYF.

The gene calls are TRBV19 and TRBJ1-4; 9 bases align to TRBD1. V trimming: 1 base; J trimming: 8 bases; junction bases outside the gene matches: 5. Germline CDR1 LNHDA, CDR2 SQIVND (reference sequence). There are 15 residues in the CDR3. The chain's CDR3 is CASSIAGQGTEKLFF. DNA of the CDR3: TGTGCCAGTAGTATAGCCGGACAGGGGACGGAAAAACTGTTTTTT. Supplemented by reference TRBV19 and TRBJ1-4, the full variable domain reads DGGITQSPKYLFRKEGQNVTLSCEQNLNHDAMYWYRQDPGQGLRLIYYSQIVNDFQKGDIAEGYSVSREKKESFPLTVTSAQKNPTAFYLCASSIAGQGTEKLFFGSGTQLSVL.

The CDR3 DNA reads as TGTGCCAGCAGAAGCGTAGGGGTTGCCGGGGAGCTGTTTTTT. It is translated as CASRSVGVAGELFF. The chain joins TRBV27 to TRBJ2-2; D is perhaps TRBD1 (5 bases). This CDR3 has 14 amino acids. Germline V lookup: CDR1 MNHEY, CDR2 SMNVEV (reference sequence). Trimming left V 6 bases short and J 6 bases short, with 14 bases between.

V usage is TRBV5-1 and J usage is TRBJ1-2; 9 bases fit TRBD1. CDR1 and CDR2 (germline): SGHRS, YFSETQ. The CDR3 consists of 14 residues. V lost 5 bases to trimming and J lost 5 bases; unmatched junction nucleotides: 7. CDR3 protein: CASRRDRAEYGYTF. DNA of the CDR3: TGCGCCAGCAGACGGGACAGGGCTGAATATGGCTACACCTTC.